A single sample is the source of the 32 T cell receptor beta chains below, sequenced in a study of T cell changes during pregnancy in multiple sclerosis. TCRdb keeps only in-frame clones here, not all; method: immunoSEQ multiplex PCR. The profile covers tens of thousands of clones, with roughly 88% appearing a single time and over 7.5% taken by the ten largest. This material consisted of peripheral blood, taken after pregnancy. The receptor set was obtained from a female donor in good health, enrolled as a control in a pregnancy study.

V gene TRBV6-5 combines with J gene TRBJ1-2; D unclear. Germline CDR1 MNHEY, CDR2 SVGAGI. Trimming took 0 bases from V and 5 from J, leaving 13 bases between them. The CDR3 is 15 amino acids. The CDR3 reads CASSYSYPPLYGYTF. DNA for the CDR3: TGTGCCAGCAGTTACTCGTACCCTCCACTATATGGCTACACCTTC.

The genes are TRBV5-1 and TRBJ1-1, with D unclear. V shed 0 bases and J shed 3 bases, with 6 bases lying between them. The CDR3 has 13 amino acids. Germline assignment: CDR1 SGHRS and CDR2 YFSETQ. The CDR3 DNA is TGCGCCAGCAGCTTGGAGAGGGACACTGAAGCTTTCTTT. It codes for CASSLERDTEAFF. Full variable domain (rest looked up from reference TRBV5-1 and TRBJ1-1): KAGVTQTPRYLIKTRGQQVTLSCSPISGHRSVSWYQQTPGQGLQFLFEYFSETQRNKGNFPGRFSGRQFSNSRSEMNVSTLELGDSALYLCASSLERDTEAFFGQGTRLTVV.

This clone was observed a single time. The chain's CDR3 is CASSLASSGFHNEQFF. In nucleotides, the CDR3 is TGTGCCAGCAGCTTAGCCTCTAGCGGGTTCCACAATGAGCAGTTCTTC. The chain joins TRBV7-2 to TRBJ2-1; 8 bases agree with TRBD2. The trim removed 0 bases at V and 5 bases at J, leaving 6 bases unmatched. From germline, CDR1 is SGHTA and CDR2 FQGNSA. This CDR3 has 16 residues.

The CDR3 bases are TGCGCCAGCAGCCCAACAGGGCTCTCCTACGAGCAGTACTTC. Translated: CASSPTGLSYEQYF. J is TRBJ2-7 and V is TRBV4-1; tentative D call: TRBD1 (6 bases). The CDR3 sequence is 14 residues long. Germline values: CDR1 MGHRA, CDR2 YSYEKL. The V end lost 4 bases, the J end lost 0 bases, and 10 bases lay between the germline ends.

The rearrangement links TRBV7-2 to TRBJ1-2; D remains unclear. The germline V gene has CDR1 SGHTA and CDR2 FQGNSA. V lost 5 bases and J lost 3, with 10 bases in between. The CDR3 consists of 13 residues. Here the CDR3 reads CASSPNADYGYTF. In DNA, the CDR3 is TGTGCCAGCAGCCCGAACGCGGACTATGGCTACACCTTC.

The chain uses TRBV27 and TRBJ2-5; 8 bases map to TRBD2. CDR3 size: 14 residues. The trim removed 4 bases at V and 5 bases at J, leaving 6 bases unmatched. Germline loops: CDR1 MNHEY, CDR2 SMNVEV (reference sequence). The CDR3 is CASSSLSGSETQYF. CDR3 DNA: TGTGCCAGCAGTTCCCTGAGCGGGAGCGAGACCCAGTACTTC.

The rearrangement uses TRBV7-6 and TRBJ2-7, with no clear D. Trimming removed 5 bases at V and 5 bases at J, with 13 bases between. The CDR3 totals 13 residues. From germline, CDR1 is SGHVS and CDR2 FNYEAQ. The CDR3 bases are TGTGCCAGCAGCAGCCGGATGGGCGACGAGCAGTACTTC. Translated: CASSSRMGDEQYF.

The chain joins TRBV10-1 to TRBJ2-1, with 10 bases aligning to TRBD2. This CDR3 has 16 amino acids. Germline V gene lookup returns CDR1 WNHNN and CDR2 SYGVQD (reference sequence). The V and J ends lost 3 bases and 2 bases, in that order; junction bases with no gene match: 4. Here the CDR3 reads CASSDSSGGAYNEQFF. DNA for the CDR3: TGCGCCAGCAGTGATTCCAGCGGGGGGGCCTACAATGAGCAGTTCTTC.

The V call is TRBV7-2, the J call TRBJ1-3; D not certain. V lost 4 bases, J lost 0 bases, and 13 bases lay in between. The CDR3 totals 16 residues. CDR1 is SGHTA and CDR2 is FQGNSA in the germline V gene. CDR3 nucleotide sequence: TGTGCCAGCAGCTACCTAGGCGGGGACTCTGGAAACACCATATATTTT. Translation gives CASSYLGGDSGNTIYF.

This sequence joins TRBV5-6 and TRBJ2-7; 14 bases line up with TRBD2. The CDR3 consists of 14 residues. J lost 5 bases, V lost 5 bases, and 3 bases had no gene match. Germline loops: CDR1 SGHDT, CDR2 YYEEEE. The CDR3 sequence: CASRRLAGGNEQYF. The CDR3 nucleotides read TGTGCCAGCAGGCGACTAGCGGGAGGGAACGAGCAGTACTTC.

CDR3 nucleotide sequence: TGTGCCAGCAGCTTGGAAGGACGGGGAGCAGATACGCAGTATTTT. Residues: CASSLEGRGADTQYF. This chain joins TRBV5-6 and TRBJ2-3; tentative D call: TRBD2 (5 bases). The CDR3 sequence is 15 residues long. V lost 0 bases and J 4 bases, leaving 12 bases between the germline ends. Germline assignment: CDR1 SGHDT and CDR2 YYEEEE.

The genes are TRBV7-6 and TRBJ1-5; D not certain. The germline V and J ends were trimmed by 0 bases and 3 bases, with 9 bases remaining between them. CDR1 is SGHVS, CDR2 FNYEAQ, per germline. CDR3 size: 15 residues. Here the CDR3 reads CASSLAEGINQPQHF. The CDR3 DNA reads TGTGCCAGCAGCTTAGCAGAGGGAATCAATCAGCCCCAGCATTTT.

V is TRBV16 and J is TRBJ2-3; 11 bases agree with TRBD1. Germline assignment: CDR1 KGHSY and CDR2 FQNENV. The CDR3 is made up of 16 amino acids. The trim removed 3 bases at V and 3 bases at J, leaving 5 bases unmatched. This CDR3 is CASSHPGQGVTDTQYF. CDR3 bases: TGTGCCAGCAGCCACCCGGGACAGGGGGTGACAGATACGCAGTATTTT.

J is TRBJ1-4 and V is TRBV14; D unresolved. This CDR3 comprises 15 residues. The germline V gene encodes CDR1 SGHDN and CDR2 FVKESK. Trimming shortened V by 0 bases and J by 10 bases, and 15 bases separated the two germline ends. This CDR3 reads CASSQDWAVTRKLFF. In DNA, the CDR3 is TGTGCCAGCAGCCAAGATTGGGCAGTCACCCGAAAACTGTTTTTT. The whole variable domain, filled in from reference TRBV14 and TRBJ1-4, reads EAGVTQFPSHSVIEKGQTVTLRCDPISGHDNLYWYRRVMGKEIKFLLHFVKESKQDESGMPNNRFLAERTGGTYSTLKVQPAELEDSGVYFCASSQDWAVTRKLFFGSGTQLSVL.

The V and J genes are TRBV27 and TRBJ1-2, with 12 positions matching TRBD1. The CDR3 runs 13 residues. The ends lost 9 bases at V and 8 bases at J; junction bases unmatched: 7. CDR1 is MNHEY and CDR2 is SMNVEV in the germline V gene (reference sequence). As DNA, the CDR3 is TGTGCCAGTAGGGACAGGGGGCTTGGAGGCTACACCTTC. Protein product: CASRDRGLGGYTF.

The chain joins TRBV9 to TRBJ2-1; a possible D gene is TRBD2 (6 bases). This CDR3 is built from 15 residues. Trimming left V 0 bases short and J 9 bases short, with 16 bases between. Germline values: CDR1 SGDLS, CDR2 YYNGEE. The chain's CDR3 is CASSVGPGLGSEQFF. CDR3 DNA: TGTGCCAGCAGCGTAGGGCCGGGACTGGGGTCTGAGCAGTTCTTC. The whole variable domain, remainder taken from reference TRBV9 and TRBJ2-1, is DSGVTQTPKHLITATGQRVTLRCSPRSGDLSVYWYQQSLDQGLQFLIQYYNGEERAKGNILERFSAQQFPDLHSELNLSSLELGDSALYFCASSVGPGLGSEQFFGPGTRLTVL.

The chain is built from TRBV4-2 and TRBJ1-1, with TRBD1 matching 8 bases. The germline CDR1 and CDR2 sequences are LGHNA and YNFKEQ. Trimming cost V 1 base and J 5 bases; bases outside gene matches: 6. The CDR3 consists of 15 residues. CDR3 region: CASSQAGTGETEAFF. The CDR3 DNA follows: TGTGCCAGCAGCCAAGCCGGGACAGGTGAAACTGAAGCTTTCTTT.

This chain joins TRBV6-5 and TRBJ1-1, with 8 bases fitting TRBD1. The CDR3 sequence is 10 residues long. Germline CDR1 and CDR2: MNHEY and SVGAGI. The junction had 6 bases not matched to a gene; V was cut back by 11 bases and J by 10 bases. The CDR3 DNA follows: TGTGCCGCAGGGGGCCTAGGAGCTTTCTTT. This encodes CAAGGLGAFF.

This CDR3 is CASSFPNRVLDYGYTF. CDR3 DNA sequence: TGTGCCAGCAGTTTCCCTAACAGGGTTCTTGACTATGGCTACACCTTC. J is TRBJ1-2 and V is TRBV28, with D perhaps TRBD1 (6 bases). Germline V gives CDR1 MDHEN, CDR2 SYDVKM. CDR3 size: 16 residues. V lost 3 bases, J lost 3 bases, and 17 bases lay in between.

The V gene is TRBV29-1, the J gene TRBJ1-1; D remains ambiguous. V was cut by 5 bases and J by 1 base, with 8 bases left in between. This CDR3 is built from 12 residues. Germline V lookup: CDR1 SQVTM, CDR2 ANQGSEA. CDR3: CSVSEANTEAFF. The CDR3 nucleotides read TGCAGCGTTTCGGAGGCGAACACTGAAGCTTTCTTT.

This sequence joins TRBV7-9 and TRBJ2-7; 7 bases line up with TRBD2. After removal of 2 bases from V and 7 bases from J, the junction contained 2 bases not matched to a gene. The CDR3 is made up of 12 amino acids. In germline, CDR1 is SEHNR, CDR2 FQNEAQ (reference sequence). This CDR3 reads CASSLPGREQYF. Written as DNA, the CDR3 is TGTGCCAGCAGCTTACCCGGGAGGGAGCAGTACTTC.

The CDR3: CASSMGLYEQYF. The CDR3 nucleotides are TGTGCCAGTAGTATGGGACTGTACGAGCAGTACTTC. This rearrangement joins TRBV19 to TRBJ2-7, with D possibly being TRBD2 (6 bases). The CDR3 has 12 residues. Deletions cut 3 bases from V and 4 bases from J, with 7 bases between. Germline values: CDR1 LNHDA, CDR2 SQIVND (reference sequence).

V is TRBV25-1 and J is TRBJ1-1; unclear D gene. The CDR3 runs to 10 residues. V was clipped by 4 bases and J by 10 bases, with 7 bases between them. CDR1 MGHDK and CDR2 SYGVNS come from the germline V gene. The CDR3, as DNA: TGTGCCAGCAGTGGAGTTCTAGCTTTCTTT. Its translation: CASSGVLAFF.

V and J are TRBV14 and TRBJ2-7; D may be TRBD2 (6 bases). Trimming took 5 bases from V and 0 from J, leaving 11 bases between them. CDR3 length: 14 amino acids. CDR1 is SGHDN and CDR2 is FVKESK in the germline V gene. The CDR3 protein is CASSLTSNSYEQYF. The DNA of the CDR3 is TGTGCCAGCAGCTTGACTAGTAACTCCTACGAGCAGTACTTC. The entire variable domain, with the rest obtained from reference TRBV14 and TRBJ2-7, is as follows: EAGVTQFPSHSVIEKGQTVTLRCDPISGHDNLYWYRRVMGKEIKFLLHFVKESKQDESGMPNNRFLAERTGGTYSTLKVQPAELEDSGVYFCASSLTSNSYEQYFGPGTRLTVT.

The V gene is TRBV7-6, the J gene TRBJ2-7, with 9 bases matching TRBD1. V shed 4 bases and J 6 bases; nucleotides not matched to a gene: 10. The CDR3 covers 15 residues. Germline-derived CDR1 and CDR2 are SGHVS and FNYEAQ. CDR3 region: CASSSEPGQGLEQYF. The CDR3, as DNA: TGTGCCAGCAGCTCCGAGCCGGGACAGGGACTCGAGCAGTACTTC.

The chain is built from TRBV7-2 and TRBJ2-2; weak D call: TRBD2 (7 bases). Trimming removed 5 bases from V and 5 bases from J, with 24 bases in between. The germline CDR1 and CDR2 sequences are SGHTA and FQGNSA. The CDR3 length is 18 residues. The CDR3 loop is CASSPGTTGWGATGELFF. CDR3 coding DNA: TGTGCCAGCAGCCCCGGGACTACAGGATGGGGGGCGACCGGGGAGCTGTTTTTT.

This sequence joins TRBV10-2 and TRBJ2-7; D might be TRBD2 (6 bases). The CDR3 runs to 16 residues. From germline, CDR1 is WSHSY and CDR2 SAAADI. V was pared by 4 bases and J by 2 bases, with 18 bases between. CDR3 sequence reads: CASSGRQRIAAYEQYF. CDR3 nucleotides: TGCGCCAGCAGTGGGAGGCAGCGGATAGCGGCCTACGAGCAGTACTTC.

This chain joins TRBV20-1 and TRBJ2-5; D remains unclear. Matching the DNA end better, TRBJ2-7 makes the J call doubtful. Germline V gene sequence: CDR1 DFQATT, CDR2 SNEGSKA (reference sequence). The CDR3 sequence is 11 residues long. This CDR3 is CSATLVYEQYF. In DNA, the CDR3 is TGCAGTGCCACCTTAGTCTACGAGCAGTACTTC.

CDR3 region: CASSHLSGASYNEQFF. Here the CDR3 DNA reads TGCGCCAGCAGCCACCTTAGCGGGGCATCCTACAATGAGCAGTTCTTC. V usage is TRBV4-1 and J usage is TRBJ2-1, with 8 bases lining up with TRBD2. The V segment lost 3 bases and the J segment 1 base; nucleotides outside the gene matches: 5. The CDR3 has 16 amino acids. Germline V gene sequence: CDR1 MGHRA, CDR2 YSYEKL.

The chain recombines TRBV30 with TRBJ2-7; TRBD1 aligns across 9 bases. Germline-derived CDR1 and CDR2 are GTSNPN and SVGIG (reference sequence). J was trimmed by 11 bases and V by 4 bases; bases with no gene match: 9. CDR3 length: 12 amino acids. CDR3: CAWTSGGQGKYF. In DNA form, the CDR3 reads TGTGCCTGGACCTCAGGCGGACAGGGGAAGTACTTC.

The V call is TRBV7-8, the J call TRBJ2-1; 7 bases line up with TRBD2. From germline, CDR1 is SGHVS and CDR2 FQNEAQ. CDR3 length: 12 residues. V was clipped by 10 bases and J by 7 bases; unmatched bases: 7. This CDR3 reads CATRASGNEQFF. In DNA, the CDR3 is TGTGCCACGCGGGCTAGCGGTAATGAGCAGTTCTTC.

The J gene is TRBJ2-7, the V gene TRBV19, with TRBD2 as a possible D gene (5 bases). There are 13 residues in the CDR3. V lost 5 bases and J lost 2, with 10 bases in between. Germline V gene sequence: CDR1 LNHDA, CDR2 SQIVND (reference sequence). Written as DNA, the CDR3 is TGTGCCAGTAGTCGGCAGGAGGCCTACGAGCAGTACTTC. Its protein product is CASSRQEAYEQYF. Variable domain in full (rest from reference TRBV19 and TRBJ2-7): DGGITQSPKYLFRKEGQNVTLSCEQNLNHDAMYWYRQDPGQGLRLIYYSQIVNDFQKGDIAEGYSVSREKKESFPLTVTSAQKNPTAFYLCASSRQEAYEQYFGPGTRLTVT.